This T cell receptor (beta chain) was profiled in a study of T cell responses to AZD1222 COVID-19 vaccine. Looking at the study overall: Investigators merged groups given second doses at roughly 4 or roughly 12 weeks.

On this clone itself: Its antigen remains unknown.

CDR1 and CDR2 from the germline V gene are KGHSH and LQKENI. This CDR3 is built from 12 residues. The ends were cut back, 3 bases at V and 2 bases at J, with 4 bases in the middle. General study results and limits: Nearly half of the spike-specific TCRs reportedly recognize variant regions that carry no mutations. Two AZD1222 doses significantly raised spike-specific TCR breadth and depth over controls.

The assay was immunoSEQ multiplex PCR, and TCRdb's table has in-frame clones only and misses some. Among about 180,000 clones listed, approximately 92% were seen once. The sample was peripheral blood, taken on day 0 of AZD1222 vaccination. The clonotype was recovered from an adult in good health. The genes are TRBV18 and TRBJ2-5; D gene unclear. CDR3 coding DNA: TGTGCCAGCTCACCGGCTCAAGAGACCCAGTACTTC. It is translated as CASSPAQETQYF. The full variable domain, in which reference TRBV18 and TRBJ2-5 provide the parts outside the CDR3, is NAGVMQNPRHLVRRRGQEARLRCSPMKGHSHVYWYRQLPEEGLKFMVYLQKENIIDESGMPKERFSAEFPKEGPSILRIQQVVRGDSAAYFCASSPAQETQYFGPGTRLLVL.